Included here is one T cell receptor beta chain sequence, with context. Its specificity is not known. Other nucleotide sequences in the sample specify the same CDR3. Vbeta (60) and Jbeta (13) primers were used in the PCR. Here immunoSEQ multiplex PCR was the method, and the copy in TCRdb shows in-frame clones only, minus some. The repertoire has 200,000 to 250,000 clones, 65% to 85% of them found once; the top ten carry 1.5% to 2%. The data originate from a study of cytomegalovirus exposure and HLA in healthy donors. CDR3 length: 13 residues. CDR1 is SGHRS and CDR2 is YFSETQ in the germline V gene. V was shortened by 0 bases and J by 3 bases, with 6 bases between the two germline ends. Study-wide points: Per a later analysis, about 17,000 TCR beta sequences showed association with HLA alleles at 0.05 false discovery rate. The listing of 150 to 200 TCR beta chains classed them as cytomegalovirus-associated. Researchers reportedly found TCR beta sequences accurately predicted most subjects' HLA-A and HLA-B alleles.

The chain couples TRBV5-1 to TRBJ1-1; D remains unclear. The sequenced sample consisted of PBMCs. The clonotype originates from a man aged 45-60 years in good health and CMV-seronegative. The CDR3 coding sequence is TGCGCCAGCAGCTTGGTGCCAGACACTGAAGCTTTCTTT. Its translation is CASSLVPDTEAFF. The full variable domain, with the rest looked up from reference TRBV5-1 and TRBJ1-1, is KAGVTQTPRYLIKTRGQQVTLSCSPISGHRSVSWYQQTPGQGLQFLFEYFSETQRNKGNFPGRFSGRQFSNSRSEMNVSTLELGDSALYLCASSLVPDTEAFFGQGTRLTVV.